This T cell receptor beta chain was found in a study of T cells after yellow fever vaccination. V lost 1 base to trimming and J lost 0 bases, with 10 bases between them. The length of the CDR3 is 15 residues. CDR1 and CDR2 (germline): SGHVS, FNYEAQ. This clonotype appeared many times. TCRdb called the 5' RACE reads again in MiXCR, with one record for every CDR3 protein. The table has around 120,000 distinct CDR3 sequences, more than 5.5% seen once. The gene calls are TRBV7-6 and TRBJ2-7; unclear D gene. The material sequenced was CD4+ T cells sorted from PBMCs, taken 35 to 50 days after the first yellow fever vaccination. This clonotype was sampled from a man between 18 and 35 years old who received the YFV17D yellow fever vaccine. The CDR3 nucleotides read TGTGCCAGCAGCTTAGAGATAGAAAGCTCCTACGAGCAGTACTTC. It specifies CASSLEIESSYEQYF. The entire variable domain, with the rest obtained from reference TRBV7-6 and TRBJ2-7, is as follows: GAGVSQSPRYKVTKRGQDVALRCDPISGHVSLYWYRQALGQGPEFLTYFNYEAQQDKSGLPNDRFSAERPEGSISTLTIQRTEQRDSAMYRCASSLEIESSYEQYFGPGTRLTVT.